This TCR beta chain was identified during a study of T cells in Graves' hyperthyroidism and ophthalmopathy. The investigators amplified TCR beta CDR3 regions from RNA transcripts. TCR CDR3 regions were first amplified by RT-PCR with HTBI primers. MiXCR was run by TCRdb on the multiplex PCR reads, yielding one entry per CDR3 protein. The sample lists under 350,000 distinct CDR3 sequences; over 15% were seen once. Germline CDR1 is SGHNT and CDR2 is YYREEE (reference sequence). V was clipped by 0 bases and J by 2 bases, with 12 bases between them. The CDR3 is 15 residues long. This clonotype came up a few times.

Sequenced: blood. This chain uses TRBV5-4 with TRBJ2-7, with TRBD2 as a possible D gene (5 bases). The clonotype was recovered from a woman aged 60-75 years with Graves' ophthalmopathy. The CDR3 DNA reads as TGTGCCAGCAGCTTGGGAGGGAGTGTCACCTACGAGCAGTACTTC. This codes for CASSLGGSVTYEQYF.